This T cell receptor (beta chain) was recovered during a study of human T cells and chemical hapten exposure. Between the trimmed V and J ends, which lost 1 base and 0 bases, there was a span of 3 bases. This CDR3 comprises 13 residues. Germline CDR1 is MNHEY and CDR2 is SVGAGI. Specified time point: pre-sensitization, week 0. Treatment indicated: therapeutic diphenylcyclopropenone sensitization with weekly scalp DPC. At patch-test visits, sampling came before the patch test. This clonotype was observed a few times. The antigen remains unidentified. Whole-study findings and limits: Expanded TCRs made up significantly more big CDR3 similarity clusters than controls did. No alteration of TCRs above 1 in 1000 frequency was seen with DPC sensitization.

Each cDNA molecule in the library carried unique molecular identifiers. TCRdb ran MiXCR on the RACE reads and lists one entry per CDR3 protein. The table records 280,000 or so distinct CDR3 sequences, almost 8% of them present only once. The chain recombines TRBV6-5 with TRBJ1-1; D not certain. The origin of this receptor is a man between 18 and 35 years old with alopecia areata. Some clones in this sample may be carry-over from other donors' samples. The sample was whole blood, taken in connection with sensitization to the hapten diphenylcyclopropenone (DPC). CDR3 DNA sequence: TGTGCCAGCAGTTACTTAGTGAACACTGAAGCTTTCTTT. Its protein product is CASSYLVNTEAFF.